These 8 T cell receptor beta chains were all obtained from the same sample, sequenced in a study of cytomegalovirus exposure and HLA in healthy donors. PCR amplification relied on 60 Vbeta primers (plus 13 Jbeta primers). TCRdb's table, derived via immunoSEQ multiplex PCR, lists solely in-frame clones and lacks some. Among approximately 290,000 clones listed, 80% were seen once. Material for sequencing was PBMCs. The source is a girl aged 2-10 years in good health and CMV-seronegative.

The chain couples TRBV19 to TRBJ2-7; the match to TRBD2 covers 7 bases. The CDR3 loop spans 15 amino acids. The V gene end was trimmed by 1 base and the J gene end by 3 bases; junction bases not matched to a gene: 6. The germline gives CDR1 LNHDA, CDR2 SQIVND (reference sequence). The CDR3 DNA reads as TGTGCCAGTAGTATAGTCGCGGGGGAACGCTACGAGCAGTACTTC. Its translation is CASSIVAGERYEQYF.

The genes are TRBV28 and TRBJ2-1, with D maybe TRBD2 (6 bases). V was pared by 2 bases and J by 12 bases, with 8 bases between. Germline CDR1 and CDR2: MDHEN and SYDVKM. CDR3 size: 11 residues. CDR3: CASSLGRTQFF. The CDR3 DNA reads as TGTGCCAGCAGTTTAGGGAGGACGCAGTTCTTC.

The chain joins TRBV6-6 to TRBJ1-1, with D possibly being TRBD1 (5 bases). CDR3 size: 14 residues. In germline, CDR1 is MNHNY, CDR2 SVGAGI (reference sequence). V dropped 0 bases and J dropped 4 bases, with 9 bases sitting between them. The CDR3 loop reads CASSYSGEGTEAFF. The CDR3 nucleotides read TGTGCCAGCAGTTACTCGGGGGAGGGCACTGAAGCTTTCTTT.

The chain employs TRBV5-8 and TRBJ1-5, with 10 bases lining up with TRBD1. CDR1 and CDR2 (germline): SGHTS, YDEGEE. Trimming cost V 0 bases and J 9 bases; bases outside gene matches: 9. The CDR3 contains 16 residues. This chain's CDR3 is CASSLGTGGWRGPQHF. CDR3 nucleotide sequence: TGTGCCAGCAGCTTGGGGACAGGGGGATGGAGAGGGCCCCAGCATTTT.

CDR3 coding DNA: TGTGCCAGCAGACAGACCCCCGCGGGAGCGGGGGAGACCCAGTACTTC. Amino acid sequence: CASRQTPAGAGETQYF. The chain uses TRBV11-2 and TRBJ2-5, with TRBD2 matching 7 bases. Germline trimming cut 6 bases from V and 5 bases from J; bases unmatched to any gene: 15. The CDR3 has 16 residues. The germline V gene encodes CDR1 SGHAT and CDR2 FQNNGV.

This clone was counted a single time. The chain joins TRBV6-1 to TRBJ2-1, with TRBD2 matching 7 bases. Trimming cost V 2 bases and J 2 bases; bases outside gene matches: 3. Germline values: CDR1 MNHNS, CDR2 SASEGT. CDR3 length equals 15 residues. In DNA form, the CDR3 reads TGTGCCAGCAGTGAATTCAGCGGGACCTACAATGAGCAGTTCTTC. It is translated as CASSEFSGTYNEQFF.

This chain uses TRBV6-5 with TRBJ2-7; D gene unclear. V lost 2 bases to trimming and J lost 0 bases, with 14 bases between them. The CDR3 is made up of 16 amino acids. Germline V gene lookup returns CDR1 MNHEY and CDR2 SVGAGI. The CDR3 DNA follows: TGTGCCAGCAGTTACCCCACAAGACTTTACTCCTACGAGCAGTACTTC. This gives the protein CASSYPTRLYSYEQYF.

A word on this clone: One end of the junction is discordant with germline, which a read error may explain. The chain joins TRBV4-1 to TRBJ2-1; 8 bases fit TRBD2. The CDR3 consists of 16 residues. CDR1 is MGHRA, CDR2 YSYEKL, per germline. The DNA for the CDR3 is TGCGTCAGCAGCCTCTTAGGCGCGGGAGGACGCGGTGAGCAGTTCTTC. This codes for CVSSLLGAGGRGEQFF.